These 3 T cell receptor beta chains originate from one sample sequenced in a study of T cell repertoires in cytomegalovirus infection. The antigens of these receptors remain unknown. In TCRdb, the reads were re-called with MiXCR into one record per CDR3 protein. This sample has about 85,000 distinct CDR3 sequences, with approximately 45% found just once. Here the sequenced sample was CD8+ T cells from cultured PBMCs, taken from culture after CMV antigen stimulation. These receptors came from a human donor in good health (CMV status not recorded). Some clones in this sample may be carry-over from other donors' samples.

The CDR3 bases are TGCAGTGCTAGCGGGAATAGCGGGGGGGACCAAGAGACCCAGTACTTC. It is translated as CSASGNSGGDQETQYF. The chain employs TRBV20-1 and TRBJ2-5; 11 positions agree with TRBD2. Germline V lookup: CDR1 DFQATT, CDR2 SNEGSKA (reference sequence). The CDR3 runs to 16 residues. V was clipped by 3 bases and J by 0 bases; unmatched bases: 6.

This chain links TRBV7-6 with TRBJ1-1; no reliable D call. The CDR3 runs 17 residues. The germline V and J ends were trimmed by 1 base and 5 bases, with 20 bases remaining between them. The germline CDR1 and CDR2 sequences are SGHVS and FNYEAQ. As DNA, the CDR3 is TGTGCCAGCAGCTTAGTTCTCGAGGGAATCTGGAGGACTGAAGCTTTCTTT. Translation gives CASSLVLEGIWRTEAFF.

This clonotype turned up a few times. The rearrangement joins TRBV27 to TRBJ1-5; a possible D gene is TRBD1 (5 bases). The CDR3 has 14 amino acids. Germline CDR1 and CDR2: MNHEY and SMNVEV (reference sequence). Deletions cut 3 bases from V and 4 bases from J, with 10 bases between. DNA for the CDR3: TGTGCCAGCAGTTTCGGCAGGGCTAATCAGCCCCAGCATTTT. Its protein product is CASSFGRANQPQHF.